The text below deals with one T cell receptor (beta chain). This clone was found a few times. No cognate antigen has been identified for it. No clone much larger than this one lies a single base away; base qualities are absent. The library was built by means of the immunoSEQ multiplex PCR assay. A mixture of 60 forward primers for TCR Vbeta segments and 13 reverse primers for TCR Jbeta segments was used in the multiplex PCR. A multiplex PCR assay on genomic DNA amplified the CDR3 region of rearranged TCR beta genes. The Illumina HiSeq System was used to sequence the amplified TCR beta libraries as 87-base-pair reads. From the authors' description of their analysis: A later analysis counted about 80 million unique TCR beta chains across the 666 repertoires, and some 11 million of these chains were shared by at least two donors. Raw reads were error-corrected and collapsed into unique sequences by a nearest-neighbor algorithm in which closely related sequences were merged to remove PCR and sequencing errors. V, D and J gene segments were assigned by aligning CDR3 sequences to IMGT reference sequences. Each retained sequence needed at least a six-nucleotide match to both a V gene segment and a J gene segment. A rearrangement was called productive if the CDR3 had no stop codons and remained in frame with V and J, and every other rearrangement was called non-productive. CDR3 was defined according to IMGT convention as the region running from the second conserved V-encoded cysteine to the conserved J-encoded phenylalanine. The earlier analysis of around 640 of the donors excluded sequences that lacked an unambiguous match to a single V gene segment. An earlier analysis of 500 to 700 of the donors classified V segments as functional when productive rearrangements were above 56.7% and as segregating when the standard deviation between donors was above 5%. A statistical classification framework was developed to diagnose cytomegalovirus status using the catalog of TCR beta chain sequences. In a later analysis, V and J genes were assigned by comparing TCR nucleotide sequences against IMGT/GENE-DB human TR gene sequences. Using the TCRdist pipeline, a later analysis assigned CDR3 sequences along with most-parsimonious VDJ recombination scenarios. In a later analysis, each TCR beta chain was defined by its CDR3 amino acid sequence together with its V-gene family, and reads without a unique V-gene family were excluded. To address suspected cross-contamination and a sequencing artifact, a later analysis removed under 600 highly shared, low-generation-probability nucleotide sequences. For each public chain, a later analysis derived a clonal expansion index from normalized ranks of inferred template counts within each repertoire. In a later analysis, generation probabilities were computed using a VDJ recombination model fitted to out-of-frame rearrangements, and the results were checked against IGoR. In a later analysis, TCR-TCR, TCR-HLA and TCR-CMV co-occurrence was scored with hypergeometric tests, and a repertoire-size bias correction was applied to TCR pairs. False discovery rates were estimated in a later analysis by permuting HLA or CMV assignments 20 times. In a later analysis, co-occurring TCRs were grouped with DBSCAN, and TCRdist sequence similarity was added when clustering was performed within HLA-allele-positive subsets. Repertoires with fewer than 30,000 or more than 120,000 public chains, plus five repertoires with anomalous nucleotide sharing, were excluded from co-occurrence clustering. The source is immuneACCESS, and TCRdb retained only in-frame sequences with V and J called. Part of the clones is not carried over; for the studies checked, unresolved V genes explain less than half of this, and the remainder is unexplained. The DNA gave D and trimming, while V, J and clone size come from that table. The sample table holds fewer than 200,000 clones, of which about two thirds were seen once. Together, the top ten hold about 2.5% of the sample.

This record comes from a study of cytomegalovirus exposure and HLA in healthy donors (dated by TCRdb to the late 2010s). In terms of the full investigation: An earlier analysis of about 530 of the donors reported 276 Gb of sequence data and roughly 120 million unique TCR beta sequences obtained from approximately 180 million T cells. An earlier analysis of some 500 of the donors used high-throughput TCR beta sequencing to judge whether each TCR beta V gene segment behaved as functional or pseudogenic. Five DR-DQ haplotypes were treated as single units for association and clustering because of strong linkage in the cohort. Using immunosequencing, the study profiled T cell repertoires from 500 to 800 subjects and related those repertoires to cytomegalovirus serostatus. A later analysis re-analyzed previously published TCR beta repertoires from about 730 donors and added high-resolution HLA genotyping to study TCR occurrence patterns. The number of donors typed differed by locus, with 629-630 for A, B, C, DRB1 and DQB1, roughly 520 for DQA1, 600 to 610 for DPA1, and some 450 for DPB1. A later genetic analysis took genome-wide SNP genotypes for about 55% of the roughly 670 donors and used that subset as a discovery cohort. The study aimed to test whether signatures of past pathogen exposure could be identified by cataloging public T cell receptors. The later analysis used no new phenotypic data to find candidate immune exposures, relying instead on TCR beta sequences and their occurrence across donors. Class I and class II HLA loci were covered by the typing at four-digit resolution. Donor age, sex, ethnicity and CMV serostatus were collected together with the repertoire data. The genetic ancestry cluster associated with self-reported Caucasian donors included around 76% of the 300 to 400 genotyped donors. Among some 400 genotyped donors of the cohort, an average of roughly 230,000 unique TCR beta nucleotide sequences was sequenced per donor, of which roughly 17% were non-productive. To predict cytomegalovirus infection status, the study combined high-throughput TCR immunosequencing, statistical association of individual TCRs with disease status, and machine learning. Every discovery cohort repertoire had been produced on one sequencing platform. An early release that covered fewer than 800 HLA-typed donors contained 300 to 350 gigabases of sequencing data and 80 million or so unique TCR sequences. Besides the first cohort of approximately 670 subjects, a separate validation cohort made up of about 120 different subjects was used.

The CDR3, from cysteine to phenylalanine, totals 17 residues. Only the CDR3 DNA stays, 51 bases, in frame from base 1. CDR1 and CDR2, per the germline V gene, are SGDLS and YYNGEE. The junction shows trimming of 2 bases on V and 0 bases on J, and the gene matches do not reach 2 bases of it. The cohort comprised some 700 healthy bone marrow donors. At the time of sampling, every cohort member was nominally healthy, though immune exposures that went unrecorded were likely present. CMV serostatus was recorded as positive for 289 and negative for about 50% of the roughly 670 cohort members, whereas no CMV serostatus was recorded for the donor in question. Each donor provided a peripheral blood sample, and peripheral blood mononuclear cells were used for TCR beta sequencing. Genomic DNA was extracted from the blood cell samples with the Qiagen DNeasy Blood Extraction Kit. Here is what the overall study found, with its caveats: This cohort had only TCR beta chains sequenced, and the lack of alpha or paired-chain data limited which features could be detected. Because HLA typing was unavailable for some donors at each locus, only the typed subset was used in association tests. A further reported finding was that TCR beta sequences accurately predicted the HLA-A and HLA-B alleles for most subjects in the first cohort. Across donors, most TCR sequences were observed very rarely, whereas some public TCRs were present in many individuals. A later analysis associated about 16,000 TCR beta sequences with specific HLA alleles at a false discovery rate of 0.05. The earlier analysis of around 600 of the donors excluded approximately 15 rarely observed V segments, including chromosome 9 orphons, because counts were too low. Linkage disequilibrium might explain the correlated functional status among segregating V segments, but an unknown experimental factor could not be excluded. According to a later analysis, TCR association rates differed among HLA loci, with DRB1 alleles showing the most associated TCRs and HLA-C alleles showing the fewest. Most CMV-associated TCR beta chains appeared to be HLA-restricted in a later analysis, and the HLA associations seemed to be driven largely by CMV exposure. The authors suggested that the approach could potentially be generalized to other disease states and immunological phenotypes. A later genetic analysis associated a missense DCLRE1C variant with V-gene and J-gene trimming of TCR beta chains, and an independent cohort replicated the association. Sequencing depth was assumed to be roughly uniform across donors in the presence/absence analyses, though that assumption may not hold. In a later analysis, HLA-associated TCR beta chains showed more clonal expansion and lower generation probabilities than non-associated chains that were equally common. A few of the identified cytomegalovirus-associated TCR beta chains were confirmed in vitro to be specific for cytomegalovirus antigens. According to a later analysis, parvovirus B19, influenza, CMV and Epstein-Barr virus appeared linked to several top co-occurrence clusters. CMV serostatus was the only immune exposure information available for the cohort. A cluster of highly shared sequence variants was judged likely to represent a technical artifact of the sequencing pipeline. According to a later genetic analysis, donors in an Asian-associated ancestry cluster had fewer N-insertions in productive TCRs than the approximately 650-donor mean. In both the original and validation cohorts, the classifier was reported to diagnose cytomegalovirus status with high specificity and sensitivity. Some IMGT-functional V segments, including TRBV6-2 and TRBV6-3, could not be distinguished by the 87-base-pair reads and were therefore excluded. Strong co-occurrence of HLA alleles, especially DR and DQ, made assigning TCR associations to individual alleles difficult. The study listed 164 TCR beta chains as associated with cytomegalovirus. An earlier analysis of approximately 530 of the donors showed that most TCR beta V segments appeared in productive rearrangements either about 87% or about 30% of the time, which broadly matched IMGT annotations.

The receptor was isolated from a human donor in good health. What was sequenced was PBMCs. The chain uses TRBV9 and TRBJ2-1; TRBD2 agrees with 13 junctional bases. The nucleotides are TGTGCCAGCAGCGTGACTAGCGGGGGGCCCTCCTACAATGAGCAGTTCTTC. Its coded protein is CASSVTSGGPSYNEQFF.